The clone carrying this T cell receptor (beta chain) was counted once. Through a sample-barcoded 5' primer and a J-beta primer mix, a second PCR was run for roughly 6 to 11 cycles. Each single sample gave us at least 2.5 million CDR3-containing paired-end reads. TCRdb fed the 5' RACE reads into MiXCR, producing one record per CDR3 protein. The sample holds over 950,000 distinct CDR3 sequences, roughly half seen once. These data are taken from a study of blood T cells in healthy people across ages. Germline CDR1 DFQATT, CDR2 SNEGSKA (reference sequence). This CDR3 has 15 amino acids. Trimming took 5 bases from V and 4 from J; bases not matched to a gene: 12. With each sample, at least 6 micrograms of total RNA were extracted.

The material sequenced was blood. The clonotype originates from a woman aged 55-69 years in good health. V and J are TRBV20-1 and TRBJ2-3, with TRBD2 matching 7 bases. CDR3 coding DNA: TGCAGTGCTCAAGTCAGGACTAGACGCGCAGATACGCAGTATTTT. It translates to CSAQVRTRRADTQYF.